Listed below are T cell receptor beta chains from one sample, sequenced in a study of CD8+ T cells in alopecia areata. This table comes from immunoSEQ multiplex PCR, and its TCRdb copy is limited to in-frame clones, with some not included. This sample has 9,500 to 15,000 clones, with 57% found just once. The sample consisted of skin. All receptors come from a human donor with alopecia areata. Each CDR3 is given with its conserved first and last residue. D genes are given only for firm matches. Clone size is not always given. Where it is, it says once, few, many or a class for expanded clones.

v_gene	d_gene	abundance	j_gene	CDR3aa	CDR3nt
TRBV7-9	NA	NA	TRBJ2-1	CASSLLSVRQGAGEQFF	TGTGCCAGCAGCTTATTAAGTGTTCGACAGGGAGCGGGGGAGCAGTTCTTC
TRBV5-1	NA	NA	TRBJ2-7	CASSLRVGLGEQYF	TGCGCCAGCAGCTTAAGAGTAGGGTTGGGCGAGCAGTACTTC
TRBV19	NA	NA	TRBJ1-3	CASNQPRSGNTIYF	TGTGCCAGTAACCAGCCACGCTCTGGAAACACCATATATTTT
TRBV28	NA	few	TRBJ1-1	CASSTSVVQAFF	TGTGCCAGCAGCACCTCGGTAGTCCAAGCTTTCTTT
TRBV6-6	NA	few	TRBJ1-5	CASILRDSLNQPQHF	TGTGCCAGCATACTCCGGGACTCGCTAAATCAGCCCCAGCATTTT
TRBV4-1	NA	NA	TRBJ2-2	CASSILAANTGELFF	TGCGCCAGCAGTATTCTAGCTGCGAACACCGGGGAGCTGTTTTTT
TRBV7-9	NA	NA	TRBJ1-6	CASSPRRDYNSPLHF	TGTGCCAGCAGCCCTCGCAGGGACTATAATTCACCCCTCCACTTT
TRBV28	NA	NA	TRBJ1-2	CASPEVGGRNYGYTF	TGTGCCAGCCCCGAGGTGGGCGGACGGAACTATGGCTACACCTTC
TRBV7-7	NA	NA	TRBJ1-1	CASSPGRNTEAFF	TGTGCTAGCAGCCCGGGACGGAACACTGAAGCTTTCTTT
TRBV6-5	NA	NA	TRBJ1-4	CASRLATNEKLFF	TGTGCCAGCAGACTGGCAACTAATGAAAAACTGTTTTTT
TRBV6-5	NA	NA	TRBJ2-5	CASSYTQGRTETQYF	TGTGCCAGCAGTTACACCCAGGGTAGAACAGAGACCCAGTACTTC